A single TCR beta chain is shown here with its context. 5'RACE template switching added a universal primer site and UMIs to TCR cDNA. Via MiXCR, TCRdb re-called the 5' RACE reads, giving one row per CDR3 protein. The profile shows 50,000 to 65,000 distinct CDR3 sequences, about 6.6% of them singletons. Germline V gives CDR1 SEHNR, CDR2 FQNEAQ (reference sequence). This CDR3 comprises 15 residues. Trimming shortened V by 5 bases and J by 8 bases, and 18 bases separated the two germline ends. The data derive from a study of T cells after yellow fever vaccination. General observations from the study: After the booster, about 95% of CD4 and about nine tenths of CD8 primary-response clones were re-detected. Abundant clonotypes from the bulk population could get into FACS-sorted repertoires as contaminants. A small share of clonotypes appeared in both CD4 and CD8 compartments.

The V and J genes are TRBV7-9 and TRBJ1-4; possible D gene TRBD1, 5 bases. The sample consisted of CD8+ T cells not binding an NS4B(214-222) dextramer, sorted from PBMCs, taken 35 to 50 days after the first yellow fever vaccination. This TCR derives from a man between 18 and 35 years old who received the YFV17D yellow fever vaccine. The CDR3, as DNA: TGTGCCAGCAGCCCTTGGACATTCAAGGGGGAAAAACTGTTTTTT. The encoded protein is CASSPWTFKGEKLFF.